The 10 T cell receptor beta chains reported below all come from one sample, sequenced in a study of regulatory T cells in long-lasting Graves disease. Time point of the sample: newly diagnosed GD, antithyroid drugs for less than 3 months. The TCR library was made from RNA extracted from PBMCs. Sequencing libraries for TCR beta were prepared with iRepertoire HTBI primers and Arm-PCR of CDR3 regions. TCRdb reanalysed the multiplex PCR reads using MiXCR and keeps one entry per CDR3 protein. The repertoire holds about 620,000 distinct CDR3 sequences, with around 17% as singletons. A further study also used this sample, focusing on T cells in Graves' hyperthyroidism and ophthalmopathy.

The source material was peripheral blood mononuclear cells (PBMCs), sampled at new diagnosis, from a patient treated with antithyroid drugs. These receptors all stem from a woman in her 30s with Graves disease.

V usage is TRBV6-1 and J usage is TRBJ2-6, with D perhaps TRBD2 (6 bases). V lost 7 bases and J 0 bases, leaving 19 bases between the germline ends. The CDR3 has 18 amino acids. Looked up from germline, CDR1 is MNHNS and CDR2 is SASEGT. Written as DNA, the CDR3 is TGTGCCAGCATCCCTAGGGGAGGTCAAAGCTCTGGGGCCAACGTCCTGACTTTC. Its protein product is CASIPRGGQSSGANVLTF.

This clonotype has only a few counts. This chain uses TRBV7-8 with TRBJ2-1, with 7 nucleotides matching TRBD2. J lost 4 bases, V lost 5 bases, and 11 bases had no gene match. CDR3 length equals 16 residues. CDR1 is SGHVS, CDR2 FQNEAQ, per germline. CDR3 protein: CASSLYGGSSYNEQFF. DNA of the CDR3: TGTGCCAGCAGCCTCTATGGCGGGAGTAGTTACAATGAGCAGTTCTTC.

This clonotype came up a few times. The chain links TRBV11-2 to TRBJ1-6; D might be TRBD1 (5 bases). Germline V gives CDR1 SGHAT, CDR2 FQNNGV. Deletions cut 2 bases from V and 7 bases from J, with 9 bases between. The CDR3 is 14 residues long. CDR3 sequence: CASSLFDSNSPLHF. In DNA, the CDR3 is TGTGCCAGCAGCTTATTTGACAGCAATTCACCCCTCCACTTT.

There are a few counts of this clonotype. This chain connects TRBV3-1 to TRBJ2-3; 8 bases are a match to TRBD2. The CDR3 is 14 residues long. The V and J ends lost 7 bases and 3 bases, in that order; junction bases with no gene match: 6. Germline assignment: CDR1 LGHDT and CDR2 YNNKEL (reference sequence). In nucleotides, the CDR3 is TGTGCCAGCAAGAAGGCGGGAGGAACAGATACGCAGTATTTT. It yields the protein CASKKAGGTDTQYF.

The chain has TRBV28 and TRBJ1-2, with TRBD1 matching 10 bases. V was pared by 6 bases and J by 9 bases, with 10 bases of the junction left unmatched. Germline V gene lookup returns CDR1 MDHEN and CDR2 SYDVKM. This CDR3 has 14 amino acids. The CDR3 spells CASRLSTGGGSYTF. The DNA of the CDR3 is TGTGCCAGCAGACTCTCGACAGGGGGCGGCAGCTACACCTTC.

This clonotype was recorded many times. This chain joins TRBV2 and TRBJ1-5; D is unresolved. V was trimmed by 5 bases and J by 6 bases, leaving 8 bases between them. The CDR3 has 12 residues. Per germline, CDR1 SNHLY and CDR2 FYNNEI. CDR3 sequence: CASSYPGQPQHF. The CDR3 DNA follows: TGTGCCAGCAGTTATCCAGGTCAGCCCCAGCATTTT.

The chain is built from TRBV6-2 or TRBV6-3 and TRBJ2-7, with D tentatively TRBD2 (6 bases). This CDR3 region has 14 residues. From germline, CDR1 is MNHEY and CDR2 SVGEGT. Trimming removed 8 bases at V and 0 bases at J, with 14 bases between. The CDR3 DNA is TGTGCCAGCTATAGCGGAGACAGCTCCTACGAGCAGTACTTC. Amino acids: CASYSGDSSYEQYF.

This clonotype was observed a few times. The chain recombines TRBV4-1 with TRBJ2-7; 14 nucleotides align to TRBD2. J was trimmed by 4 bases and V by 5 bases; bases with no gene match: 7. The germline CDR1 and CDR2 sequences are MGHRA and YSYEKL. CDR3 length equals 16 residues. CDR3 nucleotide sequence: TGCGCCAGCAGCACCAGTGGGACTAGCGGGAGTTACGAGCAGTACTTC. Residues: CASSTSGTSGSYEQYF.

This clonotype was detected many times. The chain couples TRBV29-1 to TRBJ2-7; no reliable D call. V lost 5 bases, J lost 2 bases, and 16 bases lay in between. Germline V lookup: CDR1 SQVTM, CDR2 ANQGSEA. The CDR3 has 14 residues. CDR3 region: CSVQLESSTYEQYF. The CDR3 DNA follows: TGCAGCGTTCAACTGGAATCGAGCACCTACGAGCAGTACTTC.

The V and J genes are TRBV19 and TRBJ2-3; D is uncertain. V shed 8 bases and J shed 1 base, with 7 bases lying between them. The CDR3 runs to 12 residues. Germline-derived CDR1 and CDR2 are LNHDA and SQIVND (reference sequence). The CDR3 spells CASDPGTDTQYF. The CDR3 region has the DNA TGTGCCAGTGATCCCGGCACAGATACGCAGTATTTT.